The rows below give T cell receptor beta chains drawn from one sample of a study of human T cells and chemical hapten exposure. TCRdb used MiXCR to reprocess the RACE reads, holding one entry per CDR3 protein. The sample lists around 120,000 distinct CDR3 sequences; roughly 14% were seen once. The source was whole blood, collected in connection with sensitization to the hapten diphenylcyclopropenone (DPC). These receptors all come from a woman between 18 and 29 years old with alopecia areata. Some clones in this sample may be carry-over from other donors' samples. Each CDR3 is given with its conserved first and last residue. Fields, in order: J gene, V gene, CDR3 protein.

>TRBJ2-1|TRBV2
CASRRGVLVYNEQFF
>TRBJ1-3|TRBV4-1
CASSRTAISGNTIYF
>TRBJ2-1|TRBV18
CASSLPGPSRNEQFF
>TRBJ1-4|TRBV9
CASSWTAQGEKLFF
>TRBJ2-7|TRBV7-2
CASSLAAGNYEQYF
>TRBJ2-7|TRBV10-3
CAIGQTEGYEQYF
>TRBJ2-6|TRBV7-2
CASRAPAASGANVLTF
>TRBJ2-3|TRBV27
CASSLSSPTDTQYF
>TRBJ2-5|TRBV2
CASSRDRGLQETQYF
>TRBJ2-3|TRBV29-1
CSVLDRSGTDTQYF
>TRBJ2-3|TRBV7-8
CASSLGTGGKDTQYF
>TRBJ2-1|TRBV20-1
CSARLGTAGGSSSYNEQFF
>TRBJ2-1|TRBV7-6
CASSLEGGGDYNEQFF
>TRBJ2-3|TRBV20-1
CSAREGSDTQYF
>TRBJ1-4|TRBV2
CASSPRGEKLFF
>TRBJ2-7|TRBV30
CAWNMGRPTTVQYF
>TRBJ1-1|TRBV29-1
CSVAAGTTEAFF
>TRBJ1-2|TRBV10-3
CAASGTEYGYTF
>TRBJ2-7|TRBV2
CASSEDPLWSYEQYF
>TRBJ2-7|TRBV11-2
CASSLGGRAGDSYKQYF
>TRBJ1-2|TRBV9
CASSVGQVNYGYTF
>TRBJ1-1|TRBV25-1
CASSPRAGANTEAFF
>TRBJ1-6|TRBV10-2
CASRGPTSPLHF
>TRBJ2-5|TRBV2
CASSAGTSGGQETQYF
>TRBJ1-6|TRBV4-3
CASSQDKGWQLQSPLHF
>TRBJ2-1|TRBV20-1
CSARDPREAYNEQFF
>TRBJ1-2|TRBV7-2
CASSPDSNLGGYTF
>TRBJ2-6|TRBV2
CASKTSGANVLTF
>TRBJ2-2|TRBV5-4
CASSLSLTGELFF
>TRBJ2-3|TRBV28
CASSFPGAGDTQYF
>TRBJ1-1|TRBV6-1
CASSEGTENTEAFF
>TRBJ2-5|TRBV25-1
CASTGQKETQYF
>TRBJ1-2|TRBV28
CASSPGRALYGYTF
>TRBJ2-5|TRBV10-1
CASSGQFGETQYF
>TRBJ1-1|TRBV10-3
CAVRSEGNTEAFF
>TRBJ1-5|TRBV6-5
CASSYSTPAAAIQPQHF
>TRBJ2-5|TRBV5-1
CASSLAAGYQETQYF
>TRBJ2-7|TRBV4-1
CASSQGGVNEQYF
>TRBJ2-3|TRBV10-2
CASRRGLATDTQYF
>TRBJ2-1|TRBV6-5
CASGWTSGGIAYNEQFF
>TRBJ2-3|TRBV4-3
CASSQDRMPDTQYF
>TRBJ2-3|TRBV9
CASSVANGKQYF
>TRBJ1-5|TRBV18
CASSPETGPKAQPQHF
>TRBJ2-3|TRBV2
CASSEVRTQYF
>TRBJ1-4|TRBV18
CASSPTSPTNEKLFF
>TRBJ1-1|TRBV29-1
CSVEASNTEAFF
>TRBJ2-2|TRBV12-3/TRBV12-4
CASSSPWTGLNTGELFF
>TRBJ2-1|TRBV6-5
CASSRLPPDGGGEQFF
>TRBJ2-3|TRBV4-3
CASSQVVRGGSQYF
>TRBJ1-3|TRBV5-1
CASSLHPGVTGNTIYF
>TRBJ2-2|TRBV5-5
CASSRVRRGSNTGELFF
>TRBJ2-1|TRBV18
CASSPMGSSYNEQFF
>TRBJ2-1|TRBV6-2/TRBV6-3
CASRRTGALNNEQFF